The present entry profiles one T cell receptor beta chain with its context. Its specificity is unknown. This record comes from a study of shared clonotypes between healthy human individuals. Study conclusions and caveats: Sharing across four donors was highest in naive CD4 (about 5%) and lowest in memory CD8 (approximately 0.4%). Shared clonotypes across all four donors exceeded non-shared ones in generation probability.

The CDR3 has 14 residues. The germline V gene has CDR1 MNHNS and CDR2 SASEGT. Trimming shortened V by 8 bases and J by 1 base, and 11 bases separated the two germline ends. The method was immunoSEQ multiplex PCR; TCRdb's version includes in-frame clones alone and lacks a portion of them. The table records over 2 million clones, 85% to 95% of them present only once. The receptor was derived from a man aged 18 to 30 in good health. V and J are TRBV6-1 and TRBJ2-2, with unresolved D. The sequenced sample consisted of naive CD4+ T cells sorted from blood. Subset noted: CD45RA+ positively selected. Here the CDR3 reads CASGPDGNTGELFF. CDR3 DNA: TGTGCCAGCGGCCCTGACGGGAACACCGGGGAGCTGTTTTTT.